This T cell receptor (beta chain) emerged from a study of T cells expressing NK-cell markers. This CDR3 spans 16 amino acids. Germline V gene data show CDR1 as DFQATT and CDR2 as SNEGSKA (reference sequence). Reanalyzing the 5' RACE reads, TCRdb keeps one entry per CDR3 protein, without DNA. The specimen's table records 550,000 to 600,000 distinct CDR3 sequences. This receptor was obtained from a man younger than 30 in good health. The source material was blood T cells: a sorted CD56 or NKG2C T cell subset, CD4+ or CD8+ T cells, or bulk PBMC T cells (not recorded which). The gene calls are TRBV20-1 and TRBJ2-1. The CDR3 loop is CSASVGRISSYNEQFF.